This TCR beta chain was obtained from a study of CD8 T cells in Susac syndrome. The CDR3 length is 16 residues. Trimming removed 3 bases from V and 8 bases from J, with 20 bases in between. Germline V CDR1 and CDR2: SEHNR, FQNEAQ (reference sequence). RNA totalling about 0.5 to 1 ug underwent reverse transcription with random hexamers. Each CDR3 protein is one row after TCRdb ran MiXCR on the immunoSEQ multiplex PCR reads. Of some 300,000 distinct CDR3 sequences detected, approximately 85% appear once; the ten largest clones hold about 0.22%. The TCR was taken from a human donor with multiple sclerosis. Sequenced input: CD8+ T cells from PBMCs. The rearrangement joins TRBV7-9 to TRBJ2-1; maybe TRBD2 (5 bases). The CDR3 reads CASSFGGQPRSYEQFF. The CDR3 bases are TGTGCCAGCAGCTTCGGCGGGCAACCGCGGTCATATGAGCAGTTCTTC.